A selection of T cell receptor beta chains follows, all from one sample in a study of regulatory T cells in long-lasting Graves disease. Via MiXCR, TCRdb re-called the multiplex PCR reads, giving one row per CDR3 protein. The sample shows about 660,000 distinct CDR3 sequences, around 32% of them seen only once. Sequenced material: peripheral blood mononuclear cells (PBMCs), taken when the disease was refractory, from a patient treated with antithyroid drugs. These receptors were taken from a female donor with Graves disease. Both conserved end residues are part of each CDR3. Each record gives: V gene, CDR3 protein.

>TRBV6-2/TRBV6-3
CATSPDGSGNTIYF
>TRBV6-1
CANPYRGGASNQPQHF
>TRBV5-1
CASILGDRGNEKLFF
>TRBV10-3
CASQGDNQETQYF
>TRBV20-1
CSARTDVSSYEQYF
>TRBV6-1
CASSEAGARANYGYTF
>TRBV10-3
CAISAPGGQETQYF
>TRBV5-5
CASSLWSGLTYTGELFF
>TRBV10-3
CAIGRVTGELFF
>TRBV6-1
CASERLAGGRETQYF
>TRBV5-1
CASSNRDREPYEQYF
>TRBV6-1
CASMAGTHFSPLHF
>TRBV5-1
CASSLWAESLSPLHF
>TRBV6-1
CASSEALLAGNGYTF
>TRBV19
CASYMNTEAFF
>TRBV27
CASSFDRYNSPLHF
>TRBV5-1
CASSPTGARQETQYF
>TRBV6-2/TRBV6-3
CASSSADWRETQYF
>TRBV5-1
CASSYRDRDGYTF
>TRBV6-1
CASVRGSGMSNQPQHF
>TRBV6-1
CASITDRAAGPQHF
>TRBV7-6
CASSLGGQGYNEQFF
>TRBV11-2
CASSLGTGGSGANVLTF
>TRBV30
CAWTRGRGTEAFF
>TRBV29-1
CSVGVGTGVLYGYTF
>TRBV20-1
CSADRGGTNTEAFF
>TRBV12-3/TRBV12-4
CASSNDRGRGEAFF
>TRBV6-2/TRBV6-3
CASSSGQVVTEAFF
>TRBV19
CASSIAPGTSYGYTF
>TRBV12-3/TRBV12-4
CASRPGQFEAFF
>TRBV14
CASSQEGASGIDIQYF
>TRBV10-3
CAISQSGTSSHEQYF
>TRBV7-2
CASSLIAQNNEQFF
>TRBV5-1
CASSSGGAMGNTEAFF
>TRBV28
CASSPPGGNTEAFF
>TRBV20-1
CSAREAKGYSPLHF
>TRBV15
CATRGSRNSPLHF
>TRBV12-3/TRBV12-4
CASRDPWDGELFF
>TRBV28
CASSLVRETQYF
>TRBV20-1
CSARDMAWADSIEKLFF
>TRBV20-1
CSATEETQYF
>TRBV15
CATSRRDGLYGYTF
>TRBV6-1
CASSDLQGIGAFF
>TRBV6-5
CASSYPGRASNQPQHF
>TRBV20-1
CSAPPGTGEGYTF
>TRBV7-9
CASSSTVSEQYF
>TRBV9
CASSVGRTGGTEAFF
>TRBV6-2/TRBV6-3
CASSSPDGRKGSTEAFF
>TRBV11-2
CASSLEFGVRSAEAFF
>TRBV27
CASSRLGGMNTEAFF
>TRBV9
CASSVDHQRTYGYTF
>TRBV24-1
CATSDSGTPSGELFF
>TRBV20-1
CSALSGTDDYEQYF